The 3 T cell receptor beta chains listed next were all sequenced from one sample in a study of identical twins. TCRdb reanalysed the 5' RACE reads using MiXCR and keeps one entry per CDR3 protein. The data show 140,000 to 150,000 distinct CDR3 sequences, approximately 4% seen once. Material for sequencing was memory T cells sorted from blood. These receptors were taken from a man aged 18 to 30 in good health.

This clonotype was picked up many times. The V call is TRBV5-1, the J call TRBJ2-3, with 7 bases lining up with TRBD2. The CDR3 contains 18 residues. Looked up from germline, CDR1 is SGHRS and CDR2 is YFSETQ. V shed 0 bases, J shed 1 base, and the junction held 11 bases outside the gene matches. The CDR3 DNA reads TGCGCCAGCAGCTTGGGGGAACCTAGCGGATACGGCACAGATACGCAGTATTTT. Its protein product is CASSLGEPSGYGTDTQYF.

This clonotype has a count of ten or more. The gene calls are TRBV6-5 and TRBJ2-7; TRBD1 agrees at 7 bases. J was trimmed by 0 bases and V by 1 base; bases with no gene match: 3. Looked up from germline, CDR1 is MNHEY and CDR2 is SVGAGI. The CDR3 contains 15 residues. CDR3 sequence (DNA): TGTGCCAGCAGTTACTACAGGGGCTACTCCTACGAGCAGTACTTC. Protein: CASSYYRGYSYEQYF.

This clonotype was counted many times. The chain carries TRBV20-1 and TRBJ1-1; D is undetermined. V shed 1 base and J shed 1 base, with 13 bases lying between them. This CDR3 is built from 15 residues. CDR1 DFQATT and CDR2 SNEGSKA come from the germline V gene (reference sequence). The CDR3 nucleotides are TGCAGTGCTAGAGTTTTGGGGAAGGGGAACACTGAAGCTTTCTTT. Translated: CSARVLGKGNTEAFF.